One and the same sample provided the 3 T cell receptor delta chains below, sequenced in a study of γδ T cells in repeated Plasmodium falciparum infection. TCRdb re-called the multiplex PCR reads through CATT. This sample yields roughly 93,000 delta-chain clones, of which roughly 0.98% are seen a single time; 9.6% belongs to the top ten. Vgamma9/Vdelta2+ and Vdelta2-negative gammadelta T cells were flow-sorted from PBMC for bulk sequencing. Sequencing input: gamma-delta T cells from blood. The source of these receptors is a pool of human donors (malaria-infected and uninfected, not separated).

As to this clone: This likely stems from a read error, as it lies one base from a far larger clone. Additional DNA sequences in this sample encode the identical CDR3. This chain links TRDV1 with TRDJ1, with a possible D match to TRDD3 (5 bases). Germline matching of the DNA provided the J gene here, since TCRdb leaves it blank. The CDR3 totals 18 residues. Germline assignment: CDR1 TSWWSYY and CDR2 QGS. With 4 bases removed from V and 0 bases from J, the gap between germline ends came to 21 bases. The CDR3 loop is CALGAPRAGLGYTDKLIF. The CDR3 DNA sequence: TGTGCTCTTGGGGCACCTAGGGCCGGTTTGGGGTACACCGATAAACTCATCTTT.

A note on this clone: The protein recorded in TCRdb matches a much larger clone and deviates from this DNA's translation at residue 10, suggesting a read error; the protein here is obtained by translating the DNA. As DNA, the CDR3 is TGTGCTCTTGGGGCTGCCTTCCTGTTTCGGGGAAAACTCATCTTT. Its translation: CALGAAFLFRGKLIF. This chain connects TRDV1 to TRDJ1; 7 bases are shared with TRDD2. TCRdb does not report a J gene; here it was assigned by matching the DNA to germline references. Germline values: CDR1 TSWWSYY, CDR2 QGS. Trimming cost V 4 bases and J 8 bases; bases outside gene matches: 13. The CDR3 runs 15 residues.

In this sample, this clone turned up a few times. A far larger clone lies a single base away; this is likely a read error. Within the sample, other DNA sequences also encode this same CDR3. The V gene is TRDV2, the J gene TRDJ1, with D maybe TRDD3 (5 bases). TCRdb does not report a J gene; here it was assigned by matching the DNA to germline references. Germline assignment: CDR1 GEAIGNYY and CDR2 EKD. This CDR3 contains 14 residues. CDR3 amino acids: CACDTVRGRDKLIF. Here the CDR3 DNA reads TGCGCCTGTGACACCGTACGGGGGCGCGATAAACTCATCTTT.